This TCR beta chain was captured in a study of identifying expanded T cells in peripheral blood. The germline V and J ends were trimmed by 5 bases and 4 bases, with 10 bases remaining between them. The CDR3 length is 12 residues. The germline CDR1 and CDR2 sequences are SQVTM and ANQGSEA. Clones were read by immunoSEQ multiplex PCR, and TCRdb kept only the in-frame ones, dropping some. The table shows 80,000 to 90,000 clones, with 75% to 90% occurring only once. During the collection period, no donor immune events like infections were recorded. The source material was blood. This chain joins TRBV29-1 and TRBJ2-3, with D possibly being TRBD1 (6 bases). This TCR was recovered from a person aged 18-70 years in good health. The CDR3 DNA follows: TGCAGCGTTATAACAGGGTCAGATACGCAGTATTTT. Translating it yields CSVITGSDTQYF.